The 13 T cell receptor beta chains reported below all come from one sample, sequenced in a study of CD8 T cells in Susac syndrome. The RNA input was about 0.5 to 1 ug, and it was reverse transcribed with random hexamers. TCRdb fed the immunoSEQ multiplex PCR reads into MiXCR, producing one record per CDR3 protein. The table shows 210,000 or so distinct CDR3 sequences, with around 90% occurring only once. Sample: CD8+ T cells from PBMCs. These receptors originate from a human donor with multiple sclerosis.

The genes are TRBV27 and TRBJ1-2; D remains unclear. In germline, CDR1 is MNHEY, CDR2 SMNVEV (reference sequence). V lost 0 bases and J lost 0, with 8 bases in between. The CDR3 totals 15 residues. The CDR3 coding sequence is TGTGCCAGCAGTTTATCGGGATTAGCTAACTATGGCTACACCTTC. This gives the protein CASSLSGLANYGYTF.

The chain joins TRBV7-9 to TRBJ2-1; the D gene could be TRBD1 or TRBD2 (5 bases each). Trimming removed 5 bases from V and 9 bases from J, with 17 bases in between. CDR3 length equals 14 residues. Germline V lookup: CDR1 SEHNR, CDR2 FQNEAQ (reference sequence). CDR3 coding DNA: TGTGCCAGCAGCATGGTCTATGAGGGGAGTGAGCAGTTCTTC. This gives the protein CASSMVYEGSEQFF.

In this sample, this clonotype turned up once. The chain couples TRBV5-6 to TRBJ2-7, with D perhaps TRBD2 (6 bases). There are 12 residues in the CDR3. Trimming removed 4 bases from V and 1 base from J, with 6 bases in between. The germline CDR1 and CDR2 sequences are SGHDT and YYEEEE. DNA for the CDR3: TGTGCCAGCAGCCGGGAGTCCTACGAGCAGTACTTC. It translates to CASSRESYEQYF. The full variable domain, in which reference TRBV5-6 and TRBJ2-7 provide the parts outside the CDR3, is DAGVTQSPTHLIKTRGQQVTLRCSPKSGHDTVSWYQQALGQGPQFIFQYYEEEERQRGNFPDRFSGHQFPNYSSELNVNALLLGDSALYLCASSRESYEQYFGPGTRLTVT.

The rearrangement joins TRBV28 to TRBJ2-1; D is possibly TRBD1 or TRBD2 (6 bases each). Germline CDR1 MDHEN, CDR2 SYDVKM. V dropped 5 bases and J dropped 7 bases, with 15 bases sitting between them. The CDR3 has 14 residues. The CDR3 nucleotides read TGTGCCAGCAGTGCCCCTGAGGGGGGTAATGAGCAGTTCTTC. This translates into CASSAPEGGNEQFF.

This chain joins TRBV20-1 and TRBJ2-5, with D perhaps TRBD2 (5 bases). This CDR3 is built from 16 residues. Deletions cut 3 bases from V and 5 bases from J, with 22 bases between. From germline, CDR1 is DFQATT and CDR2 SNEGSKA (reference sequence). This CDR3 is CSARPIRDRVGETQYF. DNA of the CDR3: TGCAGTGCTAGGCCTATTCGGGATCGGGTAGGGGAGACCCAGTACTTC.

In DNA form, the CDR3 reads TGTGCCAGCAGCTCCTACCGGGCTGAAGCTTTCTTT. Translation: CASSSYRAEAFF. The chain uses TRBV5-6 and TRBJ1-1; the D is unclear. The CDR3 extends over 12 amino acids. Trimming removed 3 bases from V and 6 bases from J, with 9 bases in between. Germline values: CDR1 SGHDT, CDR2 YYEEEE.

The CDR3: CASSSPGQANEQFF. CDR3 DNA sequence: TGTGCCAGCAGCTCACCCGGTCAGGCCAATGAGCAGTTCTTC. This chain connects TRBV7-9 to TRBJ2-1; no clear D. The CDR3 totals 14 residues. Per the germline V gene, CDR1 is SEHNR and CDR2 is FQNEAQ (reference sequence). The germline V and J ends were trimmed by 4 bases and 6 bases, with 13 bases remaining between them.

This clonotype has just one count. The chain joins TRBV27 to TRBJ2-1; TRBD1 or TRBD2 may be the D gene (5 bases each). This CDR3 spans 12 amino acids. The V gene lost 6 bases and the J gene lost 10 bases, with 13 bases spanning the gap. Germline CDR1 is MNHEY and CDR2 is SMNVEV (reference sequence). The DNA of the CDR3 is TGTGCCAGCAGGGGGCCGGGGTTGGAGCAGTTCTTC. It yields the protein CASRGPGLEQFF.

The CDR3 DNA reads TGTGCCAGCAGCTTTATTGGGTACATGAACACTGAAGCTTTCTTT. Its protein product is CASSFIGYMNTEAFF. The chain employs TRBV13 and TRBJ1-1; D ambiguous. Per germline, CDR1 PRHDT and CDR2 FYEKMQ (reference sequence). V gave up 3 bases and J gave up 0 bases, with 11 bases separating them. This CDR3 is built from 15 residues.

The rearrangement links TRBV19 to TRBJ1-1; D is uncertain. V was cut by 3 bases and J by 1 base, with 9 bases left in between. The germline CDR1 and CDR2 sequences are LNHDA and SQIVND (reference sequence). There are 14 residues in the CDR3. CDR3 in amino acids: CASSIQAPNTEAFF. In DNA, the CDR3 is TGTGCCAGTAGTATTCAGGCCCCGAACACTGAAGCTTTCTTT.

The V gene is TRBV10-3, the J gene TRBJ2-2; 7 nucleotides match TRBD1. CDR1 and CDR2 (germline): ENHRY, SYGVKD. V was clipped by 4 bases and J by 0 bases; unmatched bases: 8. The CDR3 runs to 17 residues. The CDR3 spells CAISGPRQGPNTGELFF. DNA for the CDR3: TGTGCCATCAGTGGTCCCCGACAGGGACCGAACACCGGGGAGCTGTTTTTT.

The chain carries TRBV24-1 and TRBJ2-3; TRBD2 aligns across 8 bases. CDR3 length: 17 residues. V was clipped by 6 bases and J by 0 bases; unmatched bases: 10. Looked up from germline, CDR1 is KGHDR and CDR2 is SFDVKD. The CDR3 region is CATSSGSRIYSTDTQYF. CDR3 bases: TGTGCCACCAGTAGCGGGAGCAGGATTTATAGCACAGATACGCAGTATTTT.

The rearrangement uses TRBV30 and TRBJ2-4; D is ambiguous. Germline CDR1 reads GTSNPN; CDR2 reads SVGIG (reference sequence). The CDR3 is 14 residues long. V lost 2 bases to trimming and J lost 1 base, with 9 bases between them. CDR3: CAWSQGLAKNIQYF. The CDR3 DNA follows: TGTGCCTGGAGTCAAGGGCTCGCCAAAAACATTCAGTACTTC.